The clone carrying this T cell receptor beta chain was picked up one time. CDR3 size: 13 residues. The germline CDR1 and CDR2 sequences are MNHEY and SVGAGI. Deletions cut 6 bases from V and 2 bases from J, with 10 bases between. The data originate from a study of blood T cell repertoires in COVID-19. For the study at large: From T cells, B-cell-depleted T cells, or PBMCs came the material, which was cDNA or gDNA.

The table came from immunoSEQ multiplex PCR; TCRdb's copy has only in-frame clones and leaves some out. This table has roughly 300,000 clones, about 88% appearing once. The receptor's source is a woman in her twenties or thirties who had recovered from COVID-19. The sequenced material came from PBMCs or T cells enriched from blood (not recorded which). This sequence joins TRBV6-5 and TRBJ1-2, with a weak D call TRBD1 (6 bases). The CDR3 reads CASRSQGNYGYTF. CDR3 coding DNA: TGTGCCAGCAGGTCTCAGGGGAACTATGGCTACACCTTC.